This entry lists 20 T cell receptor beta chains sequenced from one sample in a study of glioma-infiltrating T cells after dendritic cell vaccination. Libraries were prepared by immunoSEQ multiplex PCR; TCRdb keeps only in-frame clonotypes and omits some of them. The sample lists 85,000 to 110,000 clones; 81% were seen once. The material was blood, obtained before dendritic cell vaccination. The origin of the receptors is a human donor with glioblastoma.

This clone was recorded once. The chain employs TRBV6-5 and TRBJ2-7, with D possibly TRBD1 on 6 matching bases. The CDR3 length is 13 residues. Deletions cut 5 bases from V and 3 bases from J, with 11 bases between. The germline V gene encodes CDR1 MNHEY and CDR2 SVGAGI. The CDR3 is CASSREDSYEQYF. CDR3 in DNA: TGTGCCAGCAGTCGCGAGGACAGCTACGAGCAGTACTTC.

This clone was seen a handful of times. The rearrangement uses TRBV5-6 and TRBJ2-2; D is perhaps TRBD2 (6 bases). V dropped 5 bases and J dropped 8 bases, with 22 bases sitting between them. The CDR3 length is 16 residues. Per the germline V gene, CDR1 is SGHDT and CDR2 is YYEEEE. The CDR3 region has the DNA TGTGCCAGCAGTCGGGGGAATGGCCTTGTGACTGGGGAGCTGTTTTTT. This codes for CASSRGNGLVTGELFF.

The chain uses TRBV9 and TRBJ2-1; 7 bases fit TRBD1. Germline-derived CDR1 and CDR2 are SGDLS and YYNGEE. J lost 2 bases, V lost 0 bases, and 2 bases had no gene match. The CDR3 covers 15 residues. The CDR3 nucleotides are TGTGCCAGCAGCGTAGAGGGGGCCACCTACAATGAGCAGTTCTTC. This encodes CASSVEGATYNEQFF.

The gene calls are TRBV18 and TRBJ1-5; 9 positions agree with TRBD1. The ends lost 6 bases at V and 6 bases at J; junction bases unmatched: 9. This CDR3 contains 15 residues. Germline CDR1 reads KGHSH; CDR2 reads LQKENI. CDR3 bases: TGTGCCAGCTCCCCCGGGACAGGGATCGGTCAGCCCCAGCATTTT. Protein: CASSPGTGIGQPQHF.

This chain connects TRBV5-1 to TRBJ2-3, with D maybe TRBD1 (5 bases). The CDR3 consists of 14 residues. The V gene lost 0 bases and the J gene lost 1 base, with 6 bases spanning the gap. The germline V gene has CDR1 SGHRS and CDR2 YFSETQ. The DNA for the CDR3 is TGCGCCAGCAGCTTGGGGGGCGGCACAGATACGCAGTATTTT. Its translation: CASSLGGGTDTQYF.

The chain couples TRBV13 to TRBJ2-7; 14 bases map to TRBD2. This CDR3 region has 14 residues. Germline trimming cut 5 bases from V and 11 bases from J; bases unmatched to any gene: 8. The V gene's germline CDR1 is PRHDT and CDR2 FYEKMQ (reference sequence). The DNA of the CDR3 is TGTGCCAGCAGCACCGGGACTAGCGGGGGTACGGAGTACTTC. Translated, it gives CASSTGTSGGTEYF.

The chain links TRBV29-1 to TRBJ1-5; tentative D call: TRBD1 (5 bases). The germline V gene has CDR1 SQVTM and CDR2 ANQGSEA. The CDR3 loop spans 12 amino acids. V lost 6 bases and J 5 bases, leaving 11 bases between the germline ends. The CDR3 here is CSVGRGDQPQHF. The CDR3 DNA follows: TGCAGCGTGGGACGGGGGGATCAGCCCCAGCATTTT.

The table lists this clone with a count of one. The chain uses TRBV19 and TRBJ1-5; TRBD1 might be the D (6 bases). The ends were cut back, 6 bases at V and 1 base at J, with 16 bases in the middle. Germline V gene data show CDR1 as LNHDA and CDR2 as SQIVND (reference sequence). CDR3 size: 16 residues. The CDR3 DNA follows: TGTGCCAGTAGCCTATCAGGAAGGGGGAGCAATCAGCCCCAGCATTTT. Its protein is CASSLSGRGSNQPQHF.

Comment on this clone: One junction end disagrees with the germline gene, perhaps due to a read error. This sequence joins TRBV7-7 and TRBJ2-5; 11 nucleotides match TRBD1. CDR1 is SSHAT, CDR2 FNYEAQ, per germline (reference sequence). This CDR3 region has 15 residues. The chain's CDR3 is CASSAGTGGRETQYF. The CDR3 DNA is TGTGCTAGCAGCGCCGGGACAGGGGGACGAGAGACCCAGTACTTC.

This clone was found once. The chain carries TRBV11-2 and TRBJ2-5; D is undetermined. V lost 4 bases, J lost 7 bases, and 13 bases lay in between. This CDR3 comprises 13 residues. The V gene's germline CDR1 is SGHAT and CDR2 FQNNGV. The CDR3 DNA follows: TGTGCCAGCAGCTCAATCGGTTCAAGGACCCAGTACTTC. Translated: CASSSIGSRTQYF.

This clone was seen once. The V and J genes are TRBV5-5 and TRBJ2-1, with TRBD1 matching over 12 bases. The CDR3 length is 14 residues. With V trimmed by 4 bases and J by 6 bases, 2 bases remained unmatched. In germline, CDR1 is SGHKS, CDR2 YYEKEE (reference sequence). In nucleotides, the CDR3 is TGTGCCAGCAGCCGGGACAGGGGGCTCAATGAGCAGTTCTTC. This codes for CASSRDRGLNEQFF.

The rearrangement links TRBV5-6 to TRBJ1-5; no reliable D call. Trimming took off 2 bases at V and 4 bases at J, with 16 bases between the two ends. The germline gives CDR1 SGHDT, CDR2 YYEEEE. The CDR3 is 16 residues long. The DNA of the CDR3 is TGTGCCAGCAGCTTCCCTCCGGTTTCCGAAAATCAGCCCCAGCATTTT. It translates to CASSFPPVSENQPQHF.

The CDR3 DNA reads TGTGCCAGCAGCTTAATGGGGGGGATTAACACTGAAGCTTTCTTT. It yields the protein CASSLMGGINTEAFF. This chain connects TRBV7-3 to TRBJ1-1, with D possibly being TRBD1 (5 bases). The V gene lost 1 base and the J gene lost 2 bases, with 11 bases spanning the gap. Germline lookup yields CDR1 SGHTA and CDR2 FQGTGA. The CDR3 runs 15 residues.

The rearrangement uses TRBV6-5 and TRBJ1-1; 8 nucleotides agree with TRBD1. The CDR3 length is 15 residues. The V gene's germline CDR1 is MNHEY and CDR2 SVGAGI. After removal of 5 bases from V and 3 bases from J, the junction contained 8 bases not matched to a gene. DNA for the CDR3: TGTGCCAGCAGTATGACAGGGGTGCAGGACACTGAAGCTTTCTTT. It yields the protein CASSMTGVQDTEAFF.

The chain recombines TRBV30 with TRBJ1-1; TRBD1 matches at 7 bases. Trimming cost V 8 bases and J 1 base; bases outside gene matches: 16. The CDR3 has 16 residues. Germline CDR1 is GTSNPN and CDR2 is SVGIG (reference sequence). The CDR3 bases are TGTGCCCATAGGGACAGACTCGGGAGAAAGAACACTGAAGCTTTCTTT. This encodes CAHRDRLGRKNTEAFF.

This clone was seen only a few times. The chain employs TRBV7-2 and TRBJ1-6; maybe TRBD1 (5 bases). CDR1 is SGHTA and CDR2 is FQGNSA in the germline V gene. The CDR3 consists of 13 residues. V was cut by 5 bases and J by 10 bases, with 12 bases left in between. The CDR3, as DNA: TGTGCCAGCAGCCTCAGGGTAGGGTCACCCCTCCACTTT. It encodes CASSLRVGSPLHF.

The chain employs TRBV5-1 and TRBJ2-2, with 10 positions matching TRBD1. CDR3 length equals 18 residues. CDR1 and CDR2 (germline): SGHRS, YFSETQ. Unmatched junction bases numbered 11, after V lost 0 bases and J lost 6 bases. The CDR3 sequence: CASSLEPPGQGKSGELFF. The CDR3 DNA reads as TGCGCCAGCAGCTTGGAACCCCCGGGACAGGGGAAGTCCGGGGAGCTGTTTTTT.

J is TRBJ2-7 and V is TRBV6-5; 8 positions match TRBD2. After removal of 6 bases from V and 4 bases from J, the junction contained 5 bases not matched to a gene. From germline, CDR1 is MNHEY and CDR2 SVGAGI. This CDR3 is built from 13 residues. CDR3: CASRRPGGYEQYF. DNA of the CDR3: TGTGCCAGCAGGCGACCGGGGGGGTACGAGCAGTACTTC.

This chain joins TRBV6-5 and TRBJ1-5; 8 bases match TRBD1. The ends lost 5 bases at V and 6 bases at J; junction bases unmatched: 3. The CDR3 loop spans 13 amino acids. Germline lookup yields CDR1 MNHEY and CDR2 SVGAGI. The chain's CDR3 is CASSRQGSQPQHF. The CDR3 nucleotides read TGTGCCAGCAGTCGACAGGGGAGTCAGCCCCAGCATTTT.

This clone was observed a single time. This chain links TRBV29-1 with TRBJ1-1, with a weak D call TRBD1 (6 bases). The CDR3 totals 16 residues. V was trimmed by 4 bases and J by 5 bases, leaving 23 bases between them. The germline V gene encodes CDR1 SQVTM and CDR2 ANQGSEA. The CDR3: CSVALRGRFLRTEAFF. The CDR3, as DNA: TGCAGCGTTGCGTTGCGGGGGCGATTTTTGCGAACTGAAGCTTTCTTT.